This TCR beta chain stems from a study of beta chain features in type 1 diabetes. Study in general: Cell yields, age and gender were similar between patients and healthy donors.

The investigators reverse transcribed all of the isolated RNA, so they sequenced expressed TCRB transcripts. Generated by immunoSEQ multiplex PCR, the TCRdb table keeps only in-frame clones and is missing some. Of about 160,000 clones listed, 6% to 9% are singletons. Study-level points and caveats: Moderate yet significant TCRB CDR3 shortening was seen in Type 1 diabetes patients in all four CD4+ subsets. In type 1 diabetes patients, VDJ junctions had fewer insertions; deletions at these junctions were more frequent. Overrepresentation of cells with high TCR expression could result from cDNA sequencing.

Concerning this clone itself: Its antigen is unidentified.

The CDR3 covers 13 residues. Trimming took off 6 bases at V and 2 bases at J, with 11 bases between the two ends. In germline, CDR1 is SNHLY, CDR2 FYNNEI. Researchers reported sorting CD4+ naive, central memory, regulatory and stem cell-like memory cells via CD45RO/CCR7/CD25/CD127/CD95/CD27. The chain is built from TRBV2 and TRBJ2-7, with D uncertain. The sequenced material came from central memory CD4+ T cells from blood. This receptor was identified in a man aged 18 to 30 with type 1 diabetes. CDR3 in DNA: TGTGCCAGCAGCCCGGGTCCCCCCTACGAGCAGTACTTC. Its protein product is CASSPGPPYEQYF.